The 17 T cell receptor beta chains below come from one sample, sequenced in a study of T cell repertoires in cytomegalovirus infection (dated by TCRdb to about 2019). The sequencer listed for this sample is Illumina HiSeq 1500. Starting from the raw public reads, TCRdb applied fastp trimming at Q25, assembled clones with MiXCR and retained in-frame beta chains. Rows are combined by CDR3 protein, so each entry shows the most common genes and DNA. The sample table lists about 310,000 distinct CDR3 sequences, just under 25% of them with a count of one. Roughly 13% of the sample belongs to the ten largest clones. For these receptors, no antigen is known. The treatment or condition label of this sample denotes: in vitro stimulation with specific CMV peptide epitopes to enrich CMV-specific T cells. The material sequenced was cultured PBMCs, taken from culture after CMV antigen stimulation. These receptors all stem from a human donor in good health (CMV status not recorded). Some clones in this sample may be carry-over from other donors' samples.

This clonotype occurred a few times. This chain uses TRBV7-2 with TRBJ1-5; TRBD1 matches at 7 bases. Germline trimming cut 5 bases from V and 4 bases from J; bases unmatched to any gene: 5. Per the germline V gene, CDR1 is SGHTA and CDR2 is FQGNSA. This CDR3 comprises 14 residues. The CDR3 region is CASSARQGNQPQHF. Written as DNA, the CDR3 is TGTGCCAGCAGCGCGAGACAGGGTAATCAGCCCCAGCATTTT.

This sequence joins TRBV19 and TRBJ2-5; TRBD2 matches 9 bases. This CDR3 contains 15 residues. The germline gives CDR1 LNHDA, CDR2 SQIVND (reference sequence). V lost 5 bases, J lost 2 bases, and 6 bases stayed unmatched. CDR3 residues: CASSVSGRPQETQYF. The CDR3, as DNA: TGTGCCAGTAGTGTAAGCGGGAGGCCACAAGAGACCCAGTACTTC.

V usage is TRBV18 and J usage is TRBJ2-7; D might be TRBD2 (5 bases). Germline-derived CDR1 and CDR2 are KGHSH and LQKENI. Trimming removed 5 bases from V and 3 bases from J, with 20 bases in between. The CDR3 runs to 16 residues. CDR3 nucleotides: TGTGCCAGCTCATCTGGAACGTCCGGGAACTACTACGAGCAGTACTTC. It translates to CASSSGTSGNYYEQYF. Together with reference TRBV18 and TRBJ2-7, the CDR3 gives the full variable domain: NAGVMQNPRHLVRRRGQEARLRCSPMKGHSHVYWYRQLPEEGLKFMVYLQKENIIDESGMPKERFSAEFPKEGPSILRIQQVVRGDSAAYFCASSSGTSGNYYEQYFGPGTRLTVT.

V and J are TRBV11-3 and TRBJ2-1; 11 positions match TRBD2. The germline V gene has CDR1 SGHNT and CDR2 YENEEA. The CDR3 has 19 residues. The J segment lost 1 base and the V segment lost 4 bases, leaving 12 bases of the junction unmatched. The DNA for the CDR3 is TGTGCCAGCAGCTCCAAGACCAATCTAGCGGGAGGTTCCTACAATGAGCAGTTCTTC. Translated, it gives CASSSKTNLAGGSYNEQFF.

V is TRBV6-4 and J is TRBJ2-7, with D maybe TRBD2 (6 bases). There are 16 residues in the CDR3. The V and J ends lost 7 bases and 2 bases respectively, with 21 bases between them. Germline V gene lookup returns CDR1 MRHNA and CDR2 SNTAGT. The CDR3 is CASISVGGPAAYEQYV. Here the CDR3 DNA reads TGTGCCAGCATCTCAGTGGGAGGACCAGCGGCCTACGAGCAGTACGTC.

This clonotype showed up just a few times. The chain couples TRBV5-4 to TRBJ2-3, with 13 bases fitting TRBD2. Germline V gives CDR1 SGHNT, CDR2 YYREEE (reference sequence). J gave up 4 bases and V 3 bases, and 5 bases lay outside the gene matches. This CDR3 has 16 residues. The CDR3 is CASSSGLAGAPDTQYF. The CDR3 nucleotides read TGTGCCAGCAGCTCTGGACTAGCGGGAGCTCCAGATACGCAGTATTTT.

This clonotype showed up many times. V is TRBV28 and J is TRBJ2-3; 9 bases align to TRBD2. Looked up from germline, CDR1 is MDHEN and CDR2 is SYDVKM. This CDR3 region has 16 residues. With 5 bases clipped from V and 1 base from J, the junction kept 7 bases outside the gene matches. CDR3 loop: CASSGTSFTRTDTQYF. For the CDR3, the DNA is TGTGCCAGCAGTGGGACTAGCTTCACTCGCACAGATACGCAGTATTTT.

V usage is TRBV20-1 and J usage is TRBJ2-1, with 7 bases matching TRBD2. V lost 3 bases and J lost 2; bases outside the gene matches: 10. The CDR3 has 16 amino acids. CDR1 DFQATT and CDR2 SNEGSKA come from the germline V gene (reference sequence). The DNA of the CDR3 is TGCAGTGCTAGCCCTCCTGAGGCGGGAGCCTACAATGAGCAGTTCTTC. Protein sequence: CSASPPEAGAYNEQFF.

Remarks on this clonotype: Since the CDR3 does not end with the conserved phenylalanine or tryptophan, this likely comes from a read error. The chain uses TRBV11-2 and TRBJ2-4; D call uncertain. The V and J ends lost 1 base and 6 bases respectively, with 13 bases between them. CDR3 length: 15 residues. Germline V CDR1 and CDR2: SGHAT, FQNNGV. CDR3: CASSLGLTKRNIQYV. Written as DNA, the CDR3 is TGTGCCAGCAGCTTAGGTCTCACGAAGAGAAACATTCAGTACGTC.

V usage is TRBV6-2 or TRBV6-3 and J usage is TRBJ2-1; TRBD2 aligns across 8 bases. Per germline, CDR1 MNHEY and CDR2 SVGEGT. With 10 bases clipped from V and 3 bases from J, the junction kept 8 bases outside the gene matches. The CDR3 has 14 residues. CDR3 protein: CATNSGSIYNEQFF. The CDR3 DNA sequence: TGTGCCACCAACAGCGGGAGTATCTACAATGAGCAGTTCTTC.

The rearrangement links TRBV6-2 or TRBV6-3 to TRBJ2-7; 11 bases align to TRBD1. This CDR3 contains 15 residues. Germline CDR1 and CDR2: MNHEY and SVGEGT. V gave up 4 bases and J gave up 3 bases; unmatched junction bases: 5. The CDR3 nucleotides are TGTGCCAGCAGTTTCGGACAGGGGGCAGGCTACGAGCAGTACGTC. Translating it yields CASSFGQGAGYEQYV.

The CDR3 loop reads CATSRAPDEPQHF. Written as DNA, the CDR3 is TGTGCCACCAGCAGAGCCCCCGATGAGCCCCAGCATTTT. The rearrangement joins TRBV15 to TRBJ1-5, with unresolved D. This CDR3 has 13 residues. Between the trimmed V and J ends, which lost 1 base and 8 bases, there was a span of 9 bases. Germline V gene data show CDR1 as LNHNV and CDR2 as YYDKDF (reference sequence).

The rearrangement uses TRBV29-1 and TRBJ1-2; TRBD1 might be the D (6 bases). The CDR3 extends over 11 amino acids. The V end was cut by 7 bases, the J end by 5 bases, with 11 bases between. In germline, CDR1 is SQVTM, CDR2 ANQGSEA. As DNA, the CDR3 is TGCAGCGCAGGGGCAGTGTATGGCTACACCTTC. Its protein is CSAGAVYGYTF.

This clonotype occurred a few times. V usage is TRBV19 and J usage is TRBJ1-2; maybe TRBD1 (6 bases). CDR3 length: 14 residues. Germline V gene sequence: CDR1 LNHDA, CDR2 SQIVND (reference sequence). V lost 10 bases, J lost 2 bases, and 17 bases lay in between. CDR3 coding DNA: TGTGCCACTAGACGGACAGCATCCAACTATGGCTACACCTTC. Protein sequence: CATRRTASNYGYTF.

This clonotype was observed many times. The chain couples TRBV7-8 to TRBJ2-5, with TRBD2 matching over 11 bases. J lost 0 bases, V lost 5 bases, and 5 bases had no gene match. The CDR3 runs 16 residues. Germline-derived CDR1 and CDR2 are SGHVS and FQNEAQ. The CDR3 DNA is TGTGCCAGCAGCCCCGGGACTAGCGGCTACCAAGAGACCCAGTACTTC. This gives the protein CASSPGTSGYQETQYF. Full variable domain (remainder filled in from reference TRBV7-8 and TRBJ2-5): GAGVSQSPRYKVAKRGQDVALRCDPISGHVSLFWYQQALGQGPEFLTYFQNEAQLDKSGLPSDRFFAERPEGSVSTLKIQRTQQEDSAVYLCASSPGTSGYQETQYFGPGTRLLVL.

This clonotype was seen a handful of times. The chain links TRBV7-8 to TRBJ2-2; D is unresolved. Trimming took off 2 bases at V and 4 bases at J, with 8 bases between the two ends. CDR3 size: 14 residues. The germline V gene encodes CDR1 SGHVS and CDR2 FQNEAQ. The CDR3 is CASSLLSITGELFF. In DNA, the CDR3 is TGTGCCAGCAGCTTATTGTCAATCACCGGGGAGCTGTTTTTT.

The V call is TRBV4-3, the J call TRBJ2-2; D gene ambiguous. V shed 2 bases and J shed 4 bases, with 5 bases lying between them. The CDR3 is 13 residues long. Looked up from germline, CDR1 is LGHNA and CDR2 is YSLEER. The CDR3 nucleotides read TGCGCCAGCAGCCAATATACCACCGGGGAGCTGTTTTTT. Its protein is CASSQYTTGELFF.